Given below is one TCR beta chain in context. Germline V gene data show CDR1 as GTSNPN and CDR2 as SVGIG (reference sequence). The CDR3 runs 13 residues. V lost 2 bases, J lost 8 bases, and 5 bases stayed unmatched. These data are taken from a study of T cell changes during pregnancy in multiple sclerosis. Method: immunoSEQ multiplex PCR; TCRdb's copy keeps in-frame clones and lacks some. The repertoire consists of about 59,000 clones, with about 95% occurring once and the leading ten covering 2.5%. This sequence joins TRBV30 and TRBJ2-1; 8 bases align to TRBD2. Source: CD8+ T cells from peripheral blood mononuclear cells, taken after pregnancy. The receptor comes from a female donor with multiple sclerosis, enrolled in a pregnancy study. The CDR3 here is CAWSLGTSHEQFF. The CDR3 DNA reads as TGTGCCTGGAGTCTTGGGACTAGTCATGAGCAGTTCTTC. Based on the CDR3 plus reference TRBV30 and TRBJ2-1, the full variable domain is SQTIHQWPATLVQPVGSPLSLECTVEGTSNPNLYWYRQAAGRGLQLLFYSVGIGQISSEVPQNLSASRPQDRQFILSSKKLLLSDSGFYLCAWSLGTSHEQFFGPGTRLTVL.